This TCR beta chain was captured by sequencing in a study of Tregs in tolerant kidney transplant recipients. The assay was immunoSEQ multiplex PCR, and TCRdb's table has in-frame clones only and misses some. Its listing shows more than 2,500 clones. CFSE-labeled recipient PBMCs were cultured five to seven days with irradiated graft donor PBMCs, then FACS-sorted. Note on this clone: Antigen specificity is unknown. The DNA ends 3 residues before the CDR3 does, and the rest of the CDR3 is filled in from the germline J gene.

Whole-study results and caveats: This study did not directly address biological reproducibility. Antigen-driven expansion was suggested because donor-specific Tregs expanded more than all Tregs in tolerant patients.

CDR1 is SGHVS and CDR2 is FNYEAQ in the germline V gene. The CDR3 loop spans 13 amino acids. With 7 bases removed from V and 6 bases from J, the gap between germline ends came to 14 bases. Specimen: CD8+ T cells from blood cultured with allogeneic cells, collected before the transplant. The chain is built from TRBV7-6 and TRBJ2-3; tentative D call: TRBD2 (7 bases). The receptor's source is a human patient who received a combined kidney and bone marrow transplant. The sequenced part of the CDR3 DNA is TGTGCCAGCACCCGAGGGGGGGCGGATACG. Its translation: CASTRGGADT. The complete CDR3 reads CASTRGGADTQYF.